The entry below gives a single T cell receptor beta chain sequence along with its context. The specificity of this receptor is unknown. Base-call qualities are not available, and no considerably larger clone is one nucleotide away. A second Seattle source provided samples from volunteer blood donors who had recovered from COVID-19. Each collaborating institution followed its own protocols to collect whole blood in K2EDTA tubes. Collaborator samples were shipped for TCRbeta analysis as frozen whole blood, isolated PBMCs, or DNA extracted from either sample type. The data stem from a study of blood T cell repertoires in COVID-19 (dated by TCRdb to 2020 to 2021). A note on the overall study: Samples covering the acute and convalescent phases of COVID-19 were provided by collaborators in the United States, Italy and Spain. The repertoires were released in a freely available public database meant as a resource for research on the immune response to SARS-CoV-2. Subjects who had been exposed to COVID-19, were actively infected with it, or had recovered from it provided the deeply sampled blood TCRbeta repertoires that made up the dataset. HLA class I and class II types, where available, came from metadata supplied by the sample provider rather than from assay-based typing. Nearly every sample came with metadata listing a de-identified subject ID, COVID-19 status, age in years and sex. The material from the prospective study consisted of cDNA or gDNA derived from T cells, B-cell-depleted T cells, or PBMCs. The samples were drawn from the first 160 participants of the ongoing ImmuneRACE study and from 1,254 subjects provided by 6 global collaborators. Overall study results and their limits: The amount of clinical and demographic metadata varied by source and participant and was provided uncurated.

V lost 6 bases and J lost 7 bases, and the count of bases not matched to a germline gene is 10. CDR1 is given as MDHEN and CDR2 as SYDVKM, both from the germline V gene. From the cysteine up to the phenylalanine, the CDR3 has a length of 16 residues. The CDR3 DNA has 48 bases and is translated from base 1. TCRbeta CDR3 regions were amplified from genomic DNA using the immunoSEQ Assay, a bias-controlled multiplex PCR. Under the source paper's analysis protocol: The number of nucleated cells in each sample was estimated from the amplification of reference gene primers within the assay. Sequence reads were collapsed and filtered to measure the absolute abundance of every unique TCRbeta CDR3 rearrangement. For each sample, productive Simpson clonality was calculated as the square root of Simpson's diversity index over productive rearrangements. TCRdb took this table from immuneACCESS and kept in-frame rearrangements with V and J called. Such tables lack part of the clones; where checked against another copy, unresolved V genes explain under half of the gap, and the rest is unexplained. Clonal size and the V and J genes are those of that table, whereas D and trimming came from the DNA. Across this sample there are fewer than 350,000 clones, with approximately 87% seen only once. In total, the top ten clones hold approximately 8.1% of the sample.

The sequenced sample consisted of peripheral blood. The chain is assembled from TRBV28 and TRBJ1-5; TRBD1 lines up with 12 middle nucleotides. The clonotype originates from a woman aged 45-60 years who had recovered from COVID-19. The bases are TGTGCCAGCAGGCAAGGGACAGGGGGCGCAGGGCAGCCCCAGCATTTT. Translated, it reads CASRQGTGGAGQPQHF.